The rows below give T cell receptor beta chains drawn from one sample of a study of blood T cells in healthy people across ages. TCRdb reanalysed the 5' RACE reads using MiXCR and keeps one entry per CDR3 protein. The sample shows hundreds of thousands of distinct CDR3 sequences, around 30% of them seen only once. Sequenced input: blood. The source is a woman of 80 years or more in good health. Both conserved end residues are part of each CDR3. The order of the fields is D gene, V gene, J gene, clone size, CDR3 protein, CDR3 DNA. D genes are given only for firm matches. For some rows the clone size is stated as once, few or many, or as a class when expanded; others skip it.

.,TRBV7-2,TRBJ2-1,.,CTSSPGTYNEQFF,TGTACCAGCAGCCCAGGGACTTACAATGAGCAGTTCTTC
.,TRBV20-1,TRBJ1-2,many,CSAGGLYGYTF,TGCAGTGCTGGGGGACTCTATGGCTACACCTTC
TRBD1,TRBV28,TRBJ1-5,.,CASSQGGSNQPQHF,TGTGCCAGCAGCCAGGGGGGTTCCAATCAGCCCCAGCATTTT
.,TRBV7-6,TRBJ2-1,few,CASSYQVDNEQFF,TGTGCCAGCAGCTATCAAGTGGACAATGAGCAGTTCTTC
.,TRBV10-2,TRBJ2-7,many,CASSGPKTSDSYEQYF,TGCGCCAGCAGTGGGCCCAAAACGTCAGACTCCTACGAGCAGTACTTC
.,TRBV10-1,TRBJ2-7,many,CATRASRTSEQYF,TGCGCCACCCGGGCCTCAAGAACGTCCGAGCAGTACTTC
TRBD1,TRBV6-1,TRBJ2-7,few,CASRSGTALSSYNEQYF,TGTGCCAGCAGGTCCGGGACAGCCTTGAGCTCCTACAATGAGCAGTACTTC
.,TRBV6-5,TRBJ2-3,.,CASGVSWGNTQYF,TGTGCCAGCGGTGTCTCTTGGGGAAATACGCAGTATTTT
TRBD1,TRBV18,TRBJ2-1,.,CASSPSGQGFSYNEQFF,TGTGCCAGCTCACCCTCGGGACAGGGTTTCTCCTACAATGAGCAGTTCTTC
TRBD2,TRBV13,TRBJ2-3,.,CASSFGYYSGTPDTQYF,TGTGCCAGCAGCTTTGGCTACTATAGCGGGACCCCAGATACGCAGTATTTT
.,TRBV15,TRBJ2-7,many,CATSRDLGGAYEQYF,TGTGCCACCAGCAGAGATCTTGGCGGAGCCTACGAGCAGTACTTC
TRBD2,TRBV7-2,TRBJ2-1,many,CASSLATSGVYNEQFF,TGTGCCAGCAGCTTAGCGACTAGCGGGGTCTACAATGAGCAGTTCTTC
.,TRBV6-2/TRBV6-3,TRBJ1-2,.,CASSYGGGTSYGYTF,TGTGCCAGCAGTTACGGCGGGGGGACAAGTTATGGCTACACCTTC
.,TRBV9,TRBJ2-3,.,CASPTLGTQYF,TGTGCCAGCCCTACCCTTGGTACGCAGTATTTT
TRBD1,TRBV7-2,TRBJ1-2,.,CASSLERTGNYGYTF,TGTGCCAGCAGCTTAGAGAGGACAGGGAACTATGGCTACACCTTC
TRBD2,TRBV19,TRBJ2-7,.,CASSKGLVVSYEQYF,TGTGCCAGTAGTAAGGGACTAGTGGTCTCCTACGAGCAGTACTTC
.,TRBV20-1,TRBJ2-1,many,CSASPRGGSYHEQFF,TGCAGTGCCTCTCCAAGGGGGGGCTCGTATCATGAGCAGTTCTTC
.,TRBV9,TRBJ2-1,.,CASSVGQGNWNEQFF,TGTGCCAGCAGCGTAGGGCAGGGAAATTGGAATGAGCAGTTCTTC
TRBD2,TRBV7-6,TRBJ2-3,many,CASSPRLAGGDTQYF,TGTGCCAGCAGCCCGAGACTAGCGGGGGGAGATACGCAGTATTTT
.,TRBV11-2,TRBJ2-4,many,CASSLELPPSIQYF,TGTGCCAGCAGCTTAGAGCTCCCTCCGAGCATTCAGTACTTC
.,TRBV14,TRBJ2-6,many,CASSQATGRPLAGANVLTF,TGTGCCAGCAGCCAAGCGACGGGAAGACCCTTAGCCGGGGCCAACGTCCTGACTTTC
TRBD2,TRBV20-1,TRBJ2-1,.,CSARSPGLVSYNEQFF,TGCAGTGCTAGGTCCCCGGGACTAGTTTCCTACAATGAGCAGTTCTTC
.,TRBV18,TRBJ2-5,many,CASSPWGGQETQYF,TGTGCCAGCTCACCGTGGGGTGGCCAAGAGACCCAGTACTTC
.,TRBV7-2,TRBJ2-7,few,CASSLSPASGYEQYF,TGTGCCAGCAGCTTGTCTCCAGCGTCTGGGTACGAGCAGTACTTC
.,TRBV25-1,TRBJ1-1,few,CASSETGYLNTEAFF,TGTGCCAGCAGTGAGACAGGTTATTTGAACACTGAAGCTTTCTTT
TRBD2,TRBV5-1,TRBJ2-5,many,CASSLVGTSSVETQYF,TGCGCCAGCAGCTTGGTTGGGACTAGCTCGGTGGAGACCCAGTACTTC
TRBD2,TRBV12-5,TRBJ2-1,many,CASGSGTSDREEQFF,TGTGCTAGTGGTTCCGGGACTAGCGACCGCGAAGAGCAGTTCTTC
TRBD1,TRBV5-1,TRBJ2-6,many,CASSLRTGTLGANVLTF,TGCGCCAGCAGCTTGCGGACAGGTACGCTTGGGGCCAACGTCCTGACTTTC
TRBD2,TRBV29-1,TRBJ2-3,.,CSVSGRPHTDTQYF,TGCAGCGTCAGCGGGAGGCCCCACACAGATACGCAGTATTTT
TRBD1,TRBV27,TRBJ1-2,many,CASRRDRSSGYTF,TGTGCCAGCAGGAGGGACAGGAGTAGCGGCTACACCTTC
TRBD2,TRBV20-1,TRBJ2-5,many,CSARIPLAGGLPGLLETQYF,TGCAGTGCTAGGATTCCTCTAGCGGGGGGCCTCCCAGGCCTATTGGAGACCCAGTACTTC
.,TRBV4-3,TRBJ2-1,few,CASSQEAQGNNEQFF,TGCGCCAGCAGCCAAGAAGCACAGGGTAACAATGAGCAGTTCTTC
.,TRBV7-2,TRBJ2-3,many,CASSSTAGTQYF,TGTGCCAGCAGCTCCACGGCGGGTACGCAGTATTTT
TRBD1,TRBV6-2/TRBV6-3,TRBJ2-5,many,CASSYRGPGETQYF,TGTGCCAGCAGCTACAGGGGGCCGGGGGAGACCCAGTACTTC
TRBD1,TRBV5-1,TRBJ2-3,many,CASSLGGPKIDTQYF,TGCGCCAGCAGCTTAGGGGGCCCCAAGATAGATACGCAGTATTTT
.,TRBV2,TRBJ2-1,many,CASRKQGHEQFF,TGTGCCAGCAGGAAACAGGGCCATGAGCAGTTCTTC
TRBD1,TRBV6-1,TRBJ1-2,many,CASRRTGGSYGYTF,TGTGCCAGCAGACGGACAGGGGGAAGCTATGGCTACACCTTC
.,TRBV15,TRBJ1-1,.,CATGRDRGGSAEAFF,TGTGCCACCGGCAGAGATCGAGGGGGGTCGGCAGAAGCTTTCTTT
TRBD1,TRBV25-1,TRBJ2-5,many,CASSEGTARYQETQYF,TGTGCCAGCAGTGAAGGGACAGCTAGGTACCAAGAGACCCAGTACTTC
.,TRBV12-3/TRBV12-4,TRBJ2-2,few,CASSPMAANTGELFF,TGTGCCAGCAGCCCCATGGCTGCGAACACCGGGGAGCTGTTTTTT
TRBD1,TRBV9,TRBJ2-1,many,CASSPRTGGGKSPYNEQFF,TGTGCCAGCAGCCCCCGGACAGGGGGTGGCAAAAGCCCCTACAATGAGCAGTTCTTC
TRBD1,TRBV4-1,TRBJ2-5,few,CASSRKISGQGSRSAMQETQYF,TGCGCCAGCAGCCGGAAGATTTCGGGACAGGGTTCTCGTTCAGCGATGCAAGAGACCCAGTACTTC
.,TRBV18,TRBJ1-5,few,CASSLFRGVGQPQHF,TGTGCCAGCTCACTATTTAGAGGGGTGGGTCAGCCCCAGCATTTT
TRBD1,TRBV20-1,TRBJ1-5,.,CSTRDRDRGNSNQPQHF,TGCAGTACTAGAGATCGGGACAGGGGAAATAGCAATCAGCCCCAGCATTTT
.,TRBV20-1,TRBJ1-2,.,CSARDQKGTIYGDTF,TGCAGTGCTAGAGATCAGAAGGGGACGATCTATGGCGACACCTTC
.,TRBV5-1,TRBJ2-2,.,CASSLGPQNTGELFF,TGCGCCAGCAGCTTGGGACCGCAGAACACCGGGGAGCTGTTTTTT